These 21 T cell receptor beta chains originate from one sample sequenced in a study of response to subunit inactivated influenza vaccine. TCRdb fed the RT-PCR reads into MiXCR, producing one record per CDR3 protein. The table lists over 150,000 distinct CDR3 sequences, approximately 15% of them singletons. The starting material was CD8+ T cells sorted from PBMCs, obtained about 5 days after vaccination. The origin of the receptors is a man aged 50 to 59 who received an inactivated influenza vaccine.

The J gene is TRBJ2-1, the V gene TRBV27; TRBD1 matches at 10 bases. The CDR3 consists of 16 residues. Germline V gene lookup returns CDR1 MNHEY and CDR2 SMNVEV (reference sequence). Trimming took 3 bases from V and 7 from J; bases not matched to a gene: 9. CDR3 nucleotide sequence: TGTGCCAGCAGTTTTGGGACAGGGGAGAAGTTTAATGAGCAGTTCTTC. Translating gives CASSFGTGEKFNEQFF.

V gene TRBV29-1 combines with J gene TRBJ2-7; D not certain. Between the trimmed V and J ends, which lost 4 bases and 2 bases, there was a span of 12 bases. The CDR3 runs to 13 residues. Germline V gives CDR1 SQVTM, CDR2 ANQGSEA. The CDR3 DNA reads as TGCAGCGTTGTTCGTGTCGGTGCCTACGAGCAGTACTTC. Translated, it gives CSVVRVGAYEQYF.

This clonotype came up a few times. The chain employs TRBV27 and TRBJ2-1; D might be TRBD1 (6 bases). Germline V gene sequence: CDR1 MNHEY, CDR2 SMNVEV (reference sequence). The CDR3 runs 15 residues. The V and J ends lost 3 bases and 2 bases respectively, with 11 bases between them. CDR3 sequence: CASSLWDNAYNEQFF. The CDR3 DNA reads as TGTGCCAGCAGTTTGTGGGACAACGCCTACAATGAGCAGTTCTTC.

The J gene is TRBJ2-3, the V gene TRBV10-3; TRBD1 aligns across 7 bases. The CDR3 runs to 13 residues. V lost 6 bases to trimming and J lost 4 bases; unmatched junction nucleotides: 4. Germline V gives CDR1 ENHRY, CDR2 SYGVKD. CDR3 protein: CAIRGGSSDTQYF. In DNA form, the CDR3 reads TGTGCCATCAGAGGGGGCAGTTCAGATACGCAGTATTTT.

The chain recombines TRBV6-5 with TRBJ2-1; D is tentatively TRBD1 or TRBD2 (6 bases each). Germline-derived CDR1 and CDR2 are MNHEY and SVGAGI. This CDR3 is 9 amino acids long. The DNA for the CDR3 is TGTGGCCAACGGGGGCTACACTTCTTC. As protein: CGQRGLHFF.

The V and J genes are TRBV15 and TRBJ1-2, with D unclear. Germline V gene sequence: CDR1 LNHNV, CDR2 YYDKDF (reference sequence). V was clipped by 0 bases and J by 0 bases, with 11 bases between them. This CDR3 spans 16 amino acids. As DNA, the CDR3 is TGTGCCACCAGCAGAGATCTGGCTAAACCTAACTATGGCTACACCTTC. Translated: CATSRDLAKPNYGYTF.

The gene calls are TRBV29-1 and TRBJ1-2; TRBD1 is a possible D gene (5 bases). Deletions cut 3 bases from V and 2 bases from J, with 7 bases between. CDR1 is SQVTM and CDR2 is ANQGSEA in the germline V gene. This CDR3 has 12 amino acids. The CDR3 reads CSVEPGNYGYTF. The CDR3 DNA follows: TGCAGCGTTGAGCCAGGGAACTATGGCTACACCTTC.

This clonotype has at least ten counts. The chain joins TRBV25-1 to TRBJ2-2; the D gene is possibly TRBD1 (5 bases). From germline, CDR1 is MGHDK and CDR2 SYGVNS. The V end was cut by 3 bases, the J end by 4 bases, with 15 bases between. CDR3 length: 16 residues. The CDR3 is CASSDEGHSSTGELFF. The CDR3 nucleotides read TGTGCCAGCAGTGATGAAGGACACTCTTCCACCGGGGAGCTGTTTTTT.

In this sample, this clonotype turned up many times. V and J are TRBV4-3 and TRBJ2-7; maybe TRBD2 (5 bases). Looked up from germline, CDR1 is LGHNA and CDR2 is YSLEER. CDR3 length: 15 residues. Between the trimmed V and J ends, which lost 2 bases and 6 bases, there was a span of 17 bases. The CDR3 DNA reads TGCGCCAGCAGCCAATATGGTCGGGGTAGTCGCGAGCAGTACTTC. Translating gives CASSQYGRGSREQYF.

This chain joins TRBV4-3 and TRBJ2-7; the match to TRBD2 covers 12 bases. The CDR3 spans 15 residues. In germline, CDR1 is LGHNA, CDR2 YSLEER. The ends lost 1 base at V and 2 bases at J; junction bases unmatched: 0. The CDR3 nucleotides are TGCGCCAGCAGCCAAGGGACTAGCGGGGCCTACGAGCAGTACTTC. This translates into CASSQGTSGAYEQYF.

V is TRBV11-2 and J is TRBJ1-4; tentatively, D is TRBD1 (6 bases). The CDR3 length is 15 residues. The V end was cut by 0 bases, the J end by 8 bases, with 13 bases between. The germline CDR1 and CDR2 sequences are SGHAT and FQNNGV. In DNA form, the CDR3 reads TGTGCCAGCAGCTTAGATTGGGGGACATTCGAAAAACTGTTTTTT. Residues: CASSLDWGTFEKLFF.

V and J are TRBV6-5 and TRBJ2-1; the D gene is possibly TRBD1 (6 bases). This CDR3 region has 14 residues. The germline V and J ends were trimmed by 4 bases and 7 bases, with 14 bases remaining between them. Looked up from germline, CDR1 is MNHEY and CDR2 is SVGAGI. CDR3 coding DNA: TGTGCCAGCAGTTCTCCCGGGACAAGAAATGAGCAGTTCTTC. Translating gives CASSSPGTRNEQFF.

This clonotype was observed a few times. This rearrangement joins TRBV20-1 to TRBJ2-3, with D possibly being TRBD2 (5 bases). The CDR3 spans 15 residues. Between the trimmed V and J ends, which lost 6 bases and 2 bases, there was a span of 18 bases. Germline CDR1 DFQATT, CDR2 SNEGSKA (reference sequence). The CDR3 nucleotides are TGCAGTGCCCAGCCGTATGGAGGAGACACAGATACGCAGTATTTT. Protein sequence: CSAQPYGGDTDTQYF.

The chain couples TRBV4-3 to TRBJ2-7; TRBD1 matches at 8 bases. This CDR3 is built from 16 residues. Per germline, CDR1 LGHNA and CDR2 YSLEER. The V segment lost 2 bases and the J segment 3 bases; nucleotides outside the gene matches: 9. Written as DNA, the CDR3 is TGCGCCAGCAGCCAAACCCAGGGGGCTTTAAGCTACGAGCAGTACTTC. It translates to CASSQTQGALSYEQYF.

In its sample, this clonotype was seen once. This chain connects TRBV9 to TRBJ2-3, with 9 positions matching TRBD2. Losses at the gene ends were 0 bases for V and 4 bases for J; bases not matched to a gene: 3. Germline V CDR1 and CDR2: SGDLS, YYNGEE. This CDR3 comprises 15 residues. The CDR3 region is CASSVEAGGADTQYF. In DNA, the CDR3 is TGTGCCAGCAGCGTAGAAGCGGGAGGAGCAGATACGCAGTATTTT.

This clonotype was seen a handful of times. The CDR3 protein is CASSPQTSGRPNTGELFF. CDR3 DNA: TGTGCCAGCAGCCCACAGACTAGCGGGAGGCCTAACACCGGGGAGCTGTTTTTT. This chain links TRBV11-1 with TRBJ2-2, with TRBD2 identical over 13 bases. The CDR3 length is 18 residues. The V and J ends lost 5 bases and 2 bases, in that order; junction bases with no gene match: 8. Germline-derived CDR1 and CDR2 are SGHAT and FQDESV (reference sequence).

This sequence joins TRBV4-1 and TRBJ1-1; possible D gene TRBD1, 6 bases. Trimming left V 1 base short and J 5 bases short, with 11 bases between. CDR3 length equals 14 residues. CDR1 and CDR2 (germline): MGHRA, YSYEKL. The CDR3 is CASSQAQGRTEAFF. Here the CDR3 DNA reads TGCGCCAGCAGCCAAGCACAGGGTAGAACTGAAGCTTTCTTT.

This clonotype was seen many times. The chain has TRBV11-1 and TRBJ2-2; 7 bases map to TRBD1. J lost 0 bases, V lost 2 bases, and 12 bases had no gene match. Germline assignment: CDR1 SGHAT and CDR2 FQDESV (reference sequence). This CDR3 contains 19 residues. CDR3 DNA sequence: TGTGCCAGCAGCTTACAATCCCGGGACAGCCCTACGAACACCGGGGAGCTGTTTTTT. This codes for CASSLQSRDSPTNTGELFF.

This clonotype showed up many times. This CDR3 reads CASTFHFTDTQYF. The CDR3, as DNA: TGTGCCAGCACCTTCCACTTCACAGATACGCAGTATTTT. The V gene is TRBV12-3 or TRBV12-4, the J gene TRBJ2-3; D ambiguous. V shed 7 bases and J shed 2 bases, with 10 bases lying between them. This CDR3 spans 13 amino acids.

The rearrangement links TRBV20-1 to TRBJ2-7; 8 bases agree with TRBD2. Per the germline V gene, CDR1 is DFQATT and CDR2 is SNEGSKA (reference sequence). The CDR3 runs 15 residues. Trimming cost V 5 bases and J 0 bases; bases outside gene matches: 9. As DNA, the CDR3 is TGCAGTGCTGAAAGCGGGGGCCTTAGCTCCTACGAGCAGTACTTC. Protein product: CSAESGGLSSYEQYF.

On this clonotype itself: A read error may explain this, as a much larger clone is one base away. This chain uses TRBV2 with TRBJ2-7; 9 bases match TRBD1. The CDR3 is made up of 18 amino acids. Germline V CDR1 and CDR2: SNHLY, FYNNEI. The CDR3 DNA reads TGTACCAGCAGTTTAGCGCCGGGACAGGGCCTTAGCTCCTACGAGCAGTACTTC. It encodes CTSSLAPGQGLSSYEQYF. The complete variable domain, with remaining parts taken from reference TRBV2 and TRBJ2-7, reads EPEVTQTPSHQVTQMGQEVILRCVPISNHLYFYWYRQILGQKVEFLVSFYNNEISEKSEIFDDQFSVERPDGSNFTLKIRSTKLEDSAMYFCTSSLAPGQGLSSYEQYFGPGTRLTVT.